These 10 T cell receptor beta chains were sequenced from one sample in a study of T cell responses to AZD1222 COVID-19 vaccine. Profiling relied on immunoSEQ multiplex PCR, and the TCRdb table lists in-frame clones only, not all of them. The table shows about 130,000 clones, with 89% occurring only once. This specimen consisted of peripheral blood, obtained on day 0 of AZD1222 vaccination. The receptors here all came from an adult in good health.

CDR3 region: CASSPRYNEQFF. The CDR3 DNA reads as TGTGCCAGCAGCCCCCGGTACAATGAGCAGTTCTTC. The genes are TRBV7-2 and TRBJ2-1; D is ambiguous. V gave up 5 bases and J gave up 4 bases, with 6 bases separating them. Germline V gene sequence: CDR1 SGHTA, CDR2 FQGNSA. The CDR3 totals 12 residues.

The chain employs TRBV19 and TRBJ1-2; 8 nucleotides line up with TRBD1. The ends lost 2 bases at V and 4 bases at J; junction bases unmatched: 6. This CDR3 is built from 15 residues. CDR1 is LNHDA, CDR2 SQIVND, per germline (reference sequence). This chain's CDR3 is CASSIRQGQTYGYTF. CDR3 nucleotides: TGTGCCAGTAGTATACGACAGGGGCAGACCTATGGCTACACCTTC.

The chain couples TRBV19 to TRBJ2-3, with 12 bases identical to TRBD2. The CDR3 loop spans 20 amino acids. Germline CDR1 reads LNHDA; CDR2 reads SQIVND (reference sequence). V trimming: 6 bases; J trimming: 0 bases; junction bases outside the gene matches: 16. CDR3 sequence reads: CASSHRGGLAGGLSTDTQYF. The CDR3 DNA sequence: TGTGCCAGTAGCCATAGGGGAGGGCTAGCGGGGGGGCTCAGCACAGATACGCAGTATTTT.

The gene calls are TRBV28 and TRBJ2-5; the D gene is possibly TRBD1 (7 bases). From germline, CDR1 is MDHEN and CDR2 SYDVKM. This CDR3 has 15 residues. The V end lost 4 bases, the J end lost 1 base, and 13 bases lay between the germline ends. The CDR3 bases are TGTGCCAGCAGTTCAGGGGGAGGTGGCCAAGAGACCCAGTACTTC. Encoded protein: CASSSGGGGQETQYF.

This clone has just one count. The genes are TRBV3-1 (or the pseudogene TRBV3-2) and TRBJ1-2; maybe TRBD1 (5 bases). In germline, CDR1 is LGHDT, CDR2 YNNKEL (reference sequence). V was trimmed by 1 base and J by 4 bases, leaving 13 bases between them. CDR3 length: 15 amino acids. DNA for the CDR3: TGTGCCAGCAGCCAAGGAAGAGGGGTCGGCTATGGCTACACCTTC. It translates to CASSQGRGVGYGYTF.

This sequence joins TRBV28 and TRBJ1-4; weak D call: TRBD1 (6 bases). The V gene lost 6 bases and the J gene lost 5 bases, with 13 bases spanning the gap. The CDR3 loop spans 14 amino acids. Germline loops: CDR1 MDHEN, CDR2 SYDVKM. CDR3 in DNA: TGTGCCAGCAGGGAGACAGGAAACAATGAAAAACTGTTTTTT. Its protein product is CASRETGNNEKLFF. The full variable domain, with the rest looked up from reference TRBV28 and TRBJ1-4, is DVKVTQSSRYLVKRTGEKVFLECVQDMDHENMFWYRQDPGLGLRLIYFSYDVKMKEKGDIPEGYSVSREKKERFSLILESASTNQTSMYLCASRETGNNEKLFFGSGTQLSVL.

The rearrangement uses TRBV20-1 and TRBJ1-2; no definite D call. Trimming took off 2 bases at V and 7 bases at J, with 8 bases between the two ends. Germline assignment: CDR1 DFQATT and CDR2 SNEGSKA (reference sequence). The length of the CDR3 is 11 residues. CDR3: CSARWQAGYTF. The CDR3 DNA follows: TGCAGTGCTAGATGGCAGGCTGGCTACACCTTC.

This sequence joins TRBV28 and TRBJ1-2; D may be TRBD1 (6 bases). V shed 3 bases and J shed 7 bases, with 15 bases lying between them. CDR1 is MDHEN, CDR2 SYDVKM, per germline. There are 14 residues in the CDR3. The CDR3 reads CASSFSSSRGGYTF. The CDR3, as DNA: TGTGCCAGCAGTTTTTCTAGCAGCAGGGGTGGCTACACCTTC.

The V and J genes are TRBV5-6 and TRBJ1-1, with D hard to call. This CDR3 contains 13 residues. V lost 2 bases to trimming and J lost 6 bases, with 11 bases between them. Germline V gene data show CDR1 as SGHDT and CDR2 as YYEEEE. CDR3: CASSLGRTSEAFF. As DNA, the CDR3 is TGTGCCAGCAGCTTAGGAAGGACCTCTGAAGCTTTCTTT.

The genes are TRBV10-2 and TRBJ1-1; D not resolved. The germline CDR1 and CDR2 sequences are WSHSY and SAAADI. Trimming took off 0 bases at V and 1 base at J, with 3 bases between the two ends. CDR3 size: 13 residues. CDR3 DNA: TGCGCCAGCAGTGAGTCGAGGAACACTGAAGCTTTCTTT. It codes for CASSESRNTEAFF.